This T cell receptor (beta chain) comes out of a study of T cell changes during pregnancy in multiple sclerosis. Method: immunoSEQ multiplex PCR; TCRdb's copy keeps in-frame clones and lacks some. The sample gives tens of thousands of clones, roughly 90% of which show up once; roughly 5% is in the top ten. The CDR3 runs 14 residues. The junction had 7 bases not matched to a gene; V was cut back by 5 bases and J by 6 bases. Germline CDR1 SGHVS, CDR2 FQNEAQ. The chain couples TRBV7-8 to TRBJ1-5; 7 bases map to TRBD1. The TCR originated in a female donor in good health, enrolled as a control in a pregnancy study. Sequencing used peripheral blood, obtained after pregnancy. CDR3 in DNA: TGTGCCAGCAGCCCAGACAGGGTGGGTCAGCCCCAGCATTTT. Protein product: CASSPDRVGQPQHF.